Each of the 12 T cell receptor beta chains below was sequenced from the same sample in a study of blood T cell repertoires in COVID-19. The assay was immunoSEQ multiplex PCR, and TCRdb's table has in-frame clones only and misses some. The table has 150,000 to 200,000 clones, around 84% seen once. Sequencing was performed on peripheral blood. Receptors originate from a man in his forties with active or convalescent COVID-19.

Points on this clone: The junction does not match germline at one end; this may be a read error. The rearrangement joins TRBV2 to TRBJ2-7; tentatively, D is TRBD1 (6 bases). The CDR3 is made up of 14 amino acids. CDR1 is SNHLY and CDR2 is FYNNEI in the germline V gene. This chain's CDR3 is CASSPEGTFGEKYF. DNA for the CDR3: TGTGCCAGCTCACCTGAGGGGACATTCGGCGAGAAGTACTTC. Supplemented by reference TRBV2 and TRBJ2-7, the full variable domain reads EPEVTQTPSHQVTQMGQEVILRCVPISNHLYFYWYRQILGQKVEFLVSFYNNEISEKSEIFDDQFSVERPDGSNFTLKIRSTKLEDSAMYFCASSPEGTFGEKYFGPGTRLTVT.

The chain has TRBV3-1 (or the pseudogene TRBV3-2) and TRBJ1-5; TRBD1 aligns across 10 bases. Germline V lookup: CDR1 LGHDT, CDR2 YNNKEL (reference sequence). The CDR3 has 14 residues. The V gene end was trimmed by 4 bases and the J gene end by 5 bases; junction bases not matched to a gene: 2. Here the CDR3 DNA reads TGTGCCAGCAGCCTCGGACAGGGGGATCAGCCCCAGCATTTT. Amino acid sequence: CASSLGQGDQPQHF.

On this clone: Other DNA sequences of this sample code for an identical CDR3. The V gene is TRBV5-1, the J gene TRBJ2-5; 10 bases map to TRBD2. The CDR3 covers 14 residues. Germline loops: CDR1 SGHRS, CDR2 YFSETQ. The trim removed 2 bases at V and 2 bases at J, leaving 0 bases unmatched. The CDR3 region has the DNA TGCGCCAGCAGCTTAGCGGGGGGGCAAGAGACCCAGTACTTC. Its protein product is CASSLAGGQETQYF. The complete variable domain, with remaining parts taken from reference TRBV5-1 and TRBJ2-5, reads KAGVTQTPRYLIKTRGQQVTLSCSPISGHRSVSWYQQTPGQGLQFLFEYFSETQRNKGNFPGRFSGRQFSNSRSEMNVSTLELGDSALYLCASSLAGGQETQYFGPGTRLLVL.

In this sample, this clone turned up a few times. The chain links TRBV30 to TRBJ1-2; TRBD1 matches 7 bases. The V and J ends lost 1 base and 4 bases, in that order; junction bases with no gene match: 3. Looked up from germline, CDR1 is GTSNPN and CDR2 is SVGIG (reference sequence). CDR3 length: 13 amino acids. The CDR3 protein is CAWSAGTVYGYTF. CDR3 DNA: TGTGCCTGGAGTGCCGGGACAGTCTATGGCTACACCTTC.

The chain uses TRBV3-1 (or the pseudogene TRBV3-2) and TRBJ2-1; 11 nucleotides line up with TRBD2. V lost 1 base and J lost 8; bases outside the gene matches: 1. The CDR3 consists of 14 residues. Per the germline V gene, CDR1 is LGHDT and CDR2 is YNNKEL (reference sequence). The CDR3 sequence is CASSQVAGGDEQFF. The CDR3 nucleotides read TGTGCCAGCAGCCAAGTAGCGGGGGGGGATGAGCAGTTCTTC.

The CDR3 DNA is TGTGCCAGCAGCCTAAGCGGGGGCTACACAGATACGCAGTATTTT. It is translated as CASSLSGGYTDTQYF. The chain uses TRBV9 and TRBJ2-3; 8 nucleotides agree with TRBD2. Germline CDR1 and CDR2: SGDLS and YYNGEE. With 4 bases clipped from V and 2 bases from J, the junction kept 6 bases outside the gene matches. This CDR3 is built from 15 residues. Variable domain in full (rest from reference TRBV9 and TRBJ2-3): DSGVTQTPKHLITATGQRVTLRCSPRSGDLSVYWYQQSLDQGLQFLIQYYNGEERAKGNILERFSAQQFPDLHSELNLSSLELGDSALYFCASSLSGGYTDTQYFGPGTRLTVL.

The rearrangement joins TRBV5-1 to TRBJ1-6; 7 bases are a match to TRBD1. V trimming: 4 bases; J trimming: 6 bases; junction bases outside the gene matches: 13. The germline gives CDR1 SGHRS, CDR2 YFSETQ. The CDR3 sequence is 17 residues long. The CDR3: CASSRDRTGRFNSPLHF. CDR3 nucleotides: TGCGCCAGCAGCCGCGACAGGACAGGAAGATTTAATTCACCCCTCCACTTT.

The chain couples TRBV19 to TRBJ1-5, with TRBD1 as a possible D gene (6 bases). The length of the CDR3 is 19 residues. In germline, CDR1 is LNHDA, CDR2 SQIVND (reference sequence). V was trimmed by 3 bases and J by 0 bases, leaving 21 bases between them. The CDR3 nucleotides read TGTGCCAGTAGTATTAGTCCAGGGGCCCCATCGAATAGCAATCAGCCCCAGCATTTT. It codes for CASSISPGAPSNSNQPQHF. Full variable domain (missing parts from reference TRBV19 and TRBJ1-5): DGGITQSPKYLFRKEGQNVTLSCEQNLNHDAMYWYRQDPGQGLRLIYYSQIVNDFQKGDIAEGYSVSREKKESFPLTVTSAQKNPTAFYLCASSISPGAPSNSNQPQHFGDGTRLSIL.

The CDR3, as DNA: TGCGCCAGCAGCCAAGAGTGGCGGGGGGTTTACTCCTACGAGCAGTACTTC. It is translated as CASSQEWRGVYSYEQYF. The rearrangement uses TRBV4-3 and TRBJ2-7; 8 bases map to TRBD2. This CDR3 contains 17 residues. J lost 0 bases, V lost 0 bases, and 7 bases had no gene match. CDR1 LGHNA and CDR2 YSLEER come from the germline V gene.

The genes are TRBV5-6 and TRBJ2-7, with 7 positions matching TRBD1. V shed 0 bases and J 4 bases; nucleotides not matched to a gene: 4. This CDR3 comprises 14 residues. The germline gives CDR1 SGHDT, CDR2 YYEEEE. The CDR3 coding sequence is TGTGCCAGCAGCTTGGCACAGGGGATGTACGAGCAGTACTTC. This gives the protein CASSLAQGMYEQYF.

This chain links TRBV28 with TRBJ2-3; 11 nucleotides agree with TRBD2. This CDR3 has 16 amino acids. After removal of 3 bases from V and 4 bases from J, the junction contained 6 bases not matched to a gene. The germline V gene has CDR1 MDHEN and CDR2 SYDVKM. CDR3 loop: CASSLGLAGGSDTQYF. The CDR3 DNA sequence: TGTGCCAGCAGTTTGGGCCTAGCGGGGGGTTCAGATACGCAGTATTTT.

The chain couples TRBV7-9 to TRBJ2-7; tentatively, D is TRBD2 (6 bases). The length of the CDR3 is 15 residues. V lost 1 base to trimming and J lost 2 bases, with 12 bases between them. Germline-derived CDR1 and CDR2 are SEHNR and FQNEAQ (reference sequence). The CDR3 nucleotides are TGTGCCAGCAGCTTAGGGACTATAAACGCCTACGAGCAGTACTTC. Its translation is CASSLGTINAYEQYF.